The present T cell receptor (beta chain) was sequenced within a study of T cell changes during pregnancy in multiple sclerosis. Repertoires were generated with immunoSEQ multiplex PCR, while TCRdb's copy carries only in-frame clones and drops some. The sample carries about 130,000 clones, 90% to 96% recorded once. This CDR3 region has 14 residues. Trimming left V 5 bases short and J 4 bases short, with 12 bases between. CDR1 and CDR2 from the germline V gene are MRHNA and SNTAGT. The material sequenced was peripheral blood, taken after pregnancy. This chain connects TRBV6-4 to TRBJ1-5; TRBD1 is a possible D gene (5 bases). The sequence derives from a female donor with multiple sclerosis, enrolled in a pregnancy study. The CDR3: CASSLEPGNQPQHF. The CDR3 DNA is TGTGCCAGCAGTCTTGAACCAGGGAATCAGCCCCAGCATTTT.